The rows below give T cell receptor beta chains drawn from one sample of a study of CD8+ T cells in alopecia areata. Data came from immunoSEQ multiplex PCR; TCRdb stores just in-frame clones and leaves some out. The sample contains about 74,000 clones, approximately 28% of which appear only once. This specimen consisted of CD8+ T cells sorted from blood, obtained at week 4, from a patient treated with tofacitinib. These receptors originate from a human donor with alopecia areata. CDR3s include the opening cysteine and the closing phenylalanine or tryptophan. Each record gives: J gene, clone size, V gene, D gene, CDR3 length, CDR3 DNA, CDR3 protein. The D gene is left open where the match is weak. Clone sizes are given selectively: once, few, many, or a class where the clone is expanded.

j_gene: TRBJ1-5
abundance: few
v_gene: TRBV7-9
d_gene: NA
len: 12
CDR3nt: TGTGCCAGCAGCTTATATGTAGAGCCCCAGCATTTT
CDR3aa: CASSLYVEPQHF

j_gene: TRBJ1-1
abundance: NA
v_gene: TRBV7-9
d_gene: TRBD1
len: 17
CDR3nt: TGTGCCAGCAGCTCGCGAGTAGTAGGGACAGAGAACACTGAAGCTTTCTTT
CDR3aa: CASSSRVVGTENTEAFF

j_gene: TRBJ2-3
abundance: few
v_gene: TRBV29-1
d_gene: NA
len: 14
CDR3nt: TGCAGCGTTGGGGGTGGGCGGATAACAGATACGCAGTATTTT
CDR3aa: CSVGGGRITDTQYF

j_gene: TRBJ2-2
abundance: few
v_gene: TRBV29-1
d_gene: TRBD1
len: 14
CDR3nt: TGCAGCGCCCAACCCGGGACAGACACCGGGGAGCTGTTTTTT
CDR3aa: CSAQPGTDTGELFF

j_gene: TRBJ2-1
abundance: few
v_gene: TRBV7-9
d_gene: TRBD1
len: 16
CDR3nt: TGTGCCAGCAGCCTTTATCGGGACAGGGCTTCTAATGAGCAGTTCTTC
CDR3aa: CASSLYRDRASNEQFF

j_gene: TRBJ2-7
abundance: few
v_gene: TRBV25-1
d_gene: NA
len: 13
CDR3nt: TGTGCCAGTGCCTGGGGGGACTCCTACGAGCAGTACTTC
CDR3aa: CASAWGDSYEQYF

j_gene: TRBJ2-7
abundance: few
v_gene: TRBV29-1
d_gene: NA
len: 11
CDR3nt: TGCAGCGTTGTAAGGGGCTACGAGCAGTACTTC
CDR3aa: CSVVRGYEQYF

j_gene: TRBJ1-1
abundance: NA
v_gene: TRBV27
d_gene: NA
len: 15
CDR3nt: TGTGCCAGCAAGGCCCAGGGGATCATGAACACTGAAGCTTTCTTT
CDR3aa: CASKAQGIMNTEAFF

j_gene: TRBJ2-3
abundance: NA
v_gene: TRBV29-1
d_gene: TRBD2
len: 13
CDR3nt: TGCAGCGTTGGACTAGCGGGCCCAGATACGCAGTATTTT
CDR3aa: CSVGLAGPDTQYF

j_gene: TRBJ1-2
abundance: few
v_gene: TRBV29-1
d_gene: NA
len: 11
CDR3nt: TGCAGCGTTGCTCGGGACACTGGCTACACCTTC
CDR3aa: CSVARDTGYTF

j_gene: TRBJ2-3
abundance: NA
v_gene: TRBV7-8
d_gene: TRBD2
len: 12
CDR3nt: TGTGCCAGTAGCGGGAGTTGGGATACGCAGTATTTT
CDR3aa: CASSGSWDTQYF

j_gene: TRBJ2-3
abundance: NA
v_gene: TRBV7-9
d_gene: NA
len: 12
CDR3nt: TGTGCCAGCAGTTCGCTTCGAGATACGCAGTATTTT
CDR3aa: CASSSLRDTQYF

j_gene: TRBJ2-7
abundance: few
v_gene: TRBV6-5
d_gene: NA
len: 13
CDR3nt: TGTGCCAGCAGTTACAGCCGGGGGTACGAGCAGTACTTC
CDR3aa: CASSYSRGYEQYF

j_gene: TRBJ2-7
abundance: NA
v_gene: TRBV5-1
d_gene: TRBD1
len: 15
CDR3nt: TGCGCCAGCAGCTTGGCCCGCAGACAGGGTGGCGAGCAGTACTTC
CDR3aa: CASSLARRQGGEQYF

j_gene: TRBJ2-4
abundance: NA
v_gene: TRBV30
d_gene: NA
len: 14
CDR3nt: TGTGCCTACAACTCCCGGGACCGAAAAAACATTCAGTACTTC
CDR3aa: CAYNSRDRKNIQYF

j_gene: TRBJ2-5
abundance: NA
v_gene: TRBV7-9
d_gene: NA
len: 13
CDR3nt: TGTGCCAGCAGCCGGTTGGGGGGTGAGACCCAGTACTTC
CDR3aa: CASSRLGGETQYF

j_gene: TRBJ2-3
abundance: NA
v_gene: TRBV29-1
d_gene: TRBD1
len: 13
CDR3nt: TGCAGCGTTGGGACAGGGAGCACAGATACGCAGTATTTT
CDR3aa: CSVGTGSTDTQYF

j_gene: TRBJ2-1
abundance: medium-sized
v_gene: TRBV19
d_gene: NA
len: 16
CDR3nt: TGTGCCAGCAGGGACGGGTGGGCAGCCCCCTACAATGAGCAGTTCTTC
CDR3aa: CASRDGWAAPYNEQFF

j_gene: TRBJ2-7
abundance: NA
v_gene: TRBV19
d_gene: NA
len: 14
CDR3nt: TGTGCCAGCAACGAACAGGGTAAAGAGTACGAGCAGTACTTC
CDR3aa: CASNEQGKEYEQYF

j_gene: TRBJ2-5
abundance: few
v_gene: TRBV29-1
d_gene: NA
len: 12
CDR3nt: TGCAGCGTCCCCTTGACCCTTGGGACCCAGTACTTC
CDR3aa: CSVPLTLGTQYF

j_gene: TRBJ1-1
abundance: NA
v_gene: TRBV30
d_gene: NA
len: 12
CDR3nt: TGTGCCTGGACGATGGGTTACACTGAAGCTTTCTTT
CDR3aa: CAWTMGYTEAFF

j_gene: TRBJ1-4
abundance: NA
v_gene: TRBV13
d_gene: NA
len: 16
CDR3nt: TGTGCCAGCAGCTCATCAATGGCGGGACGGAATGAAAAACTGTTTTTT
CDR3aa: CASSSSMAGRNEKLFF

j_gene: TRBJ2-5
abundance: NA
v_gene: TRBV27
d_gene: TRBD2
len: 16
CDR3nt: TGTGCCAGCAGCCCTTGGGGCGGGAGGCCGGAAGAGACCCAGTACTTC
CDR3aa: CASSPWGGRPEETQYF